This T cell receptor beta chain was captured in a study of T cells in women clearing cervical HPV infection. Study overall: Controls' single incident HPV16 infection cleared within 12 months without precancer. Case blood was drawn a median 149 days after lesion detection.

MY09/MY11 PCR detected cervical HPV DNA; dot-blot assigned genotypes. Points from the study as a whole: Timing of associations relative to infection is unclear; T-cell subsets were not isolated.

TCRdb's copy holds only in-frame clones and misses some; the assay was immunoSEQ multiplex PCR. The sample table sets out 25,000 to 35,000 clones. Details on this clone: The antigen is undetermined. Sequencing ends 3 residues short of the CDR3 end; the germline J gene provides the rest.

Looked up from germline, CDR1 is SGHRS and CDR2 is YFSETQ. There are 14 residues in the CDR3. The V segment lost 1 base and the J segment 5 bases; nucleotides outside the gene matches: 5. This TCR was recovered from a woman aged 18 to 69 with a cervical HPV16 infection that either progressed to CIN3+ or cleared (not recorded which). The specimen sequenced was blood buffy coat. V and J are TRBV5-1 and TRBJ2-7, with 8 nucleotides matching TRBD1. CDR3 bases read: TGCGCCAGCAGCTTGTTTCAGGGGGCGAACGAG. The encoded protein is CASSLFQGANE. The whole CDR3 reads CASSLFQGANEQYF.